This TCR beta chain is from a study of beta chain features in type 1 diabetes. About this clone: Its antigen is as yet unknown.

Reverse transcription of all isolated RNA meant that expressed TCRB transcripts were sequenced. About 3.6 million reads on average were seen across naive, central memory and regulatory T cell samples. Data came from immunoSEQ multiplex PCR; TCRdb stores just in-frame clones and leaves some out. Of tens of thousands of clones listed, approximately 70% were seen once; the top ten hold 1.5% to 2%. Study findings and constraints: People with Type 1 diabetes carried modestly yet significantly shorter TCRB CDR3s in all four CD4+ subsets. There were fewer insertions and more deletions at the VDJ junctions of type 1 diabetes patients.

Sorting based on CD45RO/CCR7/CD25/CD127/CD95/CD27 separated CD4+ naive, central memory, regulatory and stem cell-like memory cells. Trimming shortened V by 4 bases and J by 6 bases, and 14 bases separated the two germline ends. The CDR3 has 13 residues. Per the germline V gene, CDR1 is SGHRS and CDR2 is YFSETQ. Sequenced sample: Tregs from blood. This rearrangement joins TRBV5-1 to TRBJ2-7, with TRBD1 as a possible D gene (6 bases). The receptor was isolated from a man in his thirties or forties with type 1 diabetes. Some clones in this sample may be carry-over from other donors' samples. The CDR3 coding sequence is TGCGCCAGCAGCGCATACAGGGAATCCGAGCAGTACTTC. It encodes CASSAYRESEQYF.